The subject of this entry is one T cell receptor (beta chain). In this sample, this clonotype turned up many times. It has no known antigen specificity. Base qualities are missing; no much larger clone stands one base away. This entry comes from a study of human T cells and chemical hapten exposure (dated by TCRdb to the early 2020s). Some background on the complete study: Libraries were combined into a pool for sequencing, and differences in TCR yield between samples came mainly from small differences in library volumes within the pool. Peripheral blood TCR repertoire changes were tracked in vivo in alopecia patients during primary and secondary sensitization to the hapten diphenylcyclopropenone (DPC). From each blood RNA sample, both TCR alpha and TCR beta chains were sequenced. Broader findings and caveats from the paper: The number of TCRs above 1 in 1000 frequency did not change with DPC sensitization; there was no evidence of global repertoire structure alterations. After repeated subsampling, the strength of the expansion versus patch-test correlation and the threshold at which it became significant changed.

Total RNA was extracted from unfractionated whole blood collected in Tempus Blood RNA tubes. Five healthy volunteers served as TCR sequencing controls and were bled at day 0, 2 weeks and 6 weeks. There are 20 amino acids in the CDR3, from cysteine to phenylalanine inclusive. Only the CDR3 part of the read is kept: 60 bases, read in frame from the first base. Library preparation employed 5' RACE. The reads were generated on an Illumina MiSeq. During library preparation, unique molecular identifiers were attached to individual cDNA molecules so that TCRs could be counted quantitatively and reproducibly. The authors' pipeline ran thus. A median of roughly 99,000 TCRs per sample was observed, with a range of roughly 20,000 to 750,000. The Decombinator software suite was used to annotate the V, J and CDR3 of the TCR reads. To make PS versus PT1 abundance plots, every sample was subsampled to the same number of TCRs (28,000). Expanded TCRs were defined as absent before sensitization and observed at least eight times at the 2-week time point. TCRdb reanalyzed the raw reads on its own, using fastp at Q25 for trimming and MiXCR for clone calling, and kept in-frame beta chains. For every CDR3 protein sequence, its rows merge into one entry that carries the most common genes and DNA. What appears here as the V and J calls and clone size reflects TCRdb's work, not the paper's. The sample table holds about 140,000 distinct CDR3 sequences, of which 4.1% were seen once. Approximately 1.3% of the sample is taken by the ten largest.

The sequence came from a female donor in good health. The chain was built from TRBV21-1 and TRBJ2-7; the D call TRBD2 from the table was never checked on the DNA. TRBV21-1 is flagged as a pseudogene. The CDR3 in this case is CASSPKGMGLGATLPYEQYF. The nucleotide sequence reads as follows: TGTGCCAGCAGCCCCAAAGGAATGGGACTAGGGGCGACATTACCCTACGAGCAGTACTTC.